These 28 T cell receptor beta chains were all obtained from the same sample, sequenced in a study of CD8 T cells in Susac syndrome (dated by TCRdb to the late 2010s). Library construction relied on the immunoSEQ multiplex PCR assay. RNA was extracted using the RNeasy kit, and about 0.45 to 1 ug of the RNA was reverse transcribed with random hexamers. TCRdb redid the processing of the public reads, applying fastp at Q25 and MiXCR, and retained in-frame beta chains. Every entry covers one CDR3 protein and lists the most common genes and DNA from its rows. The sample has under 150,000 distinct CDR3 sequences on record, approximately 94% of them singletons. About 0.13% of the sample lies in the top ten. Sequenced sample: CD4+ T cells from PBMCs. The receptors come from a human donor with multiple sclerosis.

The CDR3 region has the DNA TGTGCCAGCAGTCAGGGACCAGTTGGCGAGCAGTACTTC. It is translated as CASSQGPVGEQYF. The chain combines TRBV6-5 with TRBJ2-7, with D perhaps given as TRBD1 or TRBD2 (5 bases each). There are 13 residues in the CDR3. Trimming shortened V by 5 bases and J by 6 bases, and 14 bases separated the two germline ends. CDR1 and CDR2 (germline): MNHEY, SVGAGI.

Here the CDR3 reads CSVAVGGRYEKLFF. DNA for the CDR3: TGCAGCGTTGCGGTGGGCGGGAGATACGAAAAACTGTTTTTT. The chain carries TRBV29-1 and TRBJ1-4; D not resolved. In germline, CDR1 is SQVTM, CDR2 ANQGSEA. This CDR3 is 14 amino acids long. V gave up 4 bases and J gave up 8 bases, with 17 bases separating them. The variable domain in full, with the rest retrieved from reference TRBV29-1 and TRBJ1-4, is SAVISQKPSRDICQRGTSLTIQCQVDSQVTMMFWYRQQPGQSLTLIATANQGSEATYESGFVIDKFPISRPNLTFSTLTVSNMSPEDSSIYLCSVAVGGRYEKLFFGSGTQLSVL.

This clonotype was seen just once. This chain uses TRBV2 with TRBJ1-2; 9 positions agree with TRBD1. Looked up from germline, CDR1 is SNHLY and CDR2 is FYNNEI. The CDR3 extends over 14 amino acids. Trimming removed 8 bases from V and 9 bases from J; junction bases left unmatched: 13. Here the CDR3 reads CASVPGGQGRSYTF. The CDR3 DNA reads as TGTGCCAGCGTTCCGGGGGGACAGGGACGGAGCTACACCTTC. The full variable domain, in which reference TRBV2 and TRBJ1-2 provide the parts outside the CDR3, is EPEVTQTPSHQVTQMGQEVILRCVPISNHLYFYWYRQILGQKVEFLVSFYNNEISEKSEIFDDQFSVERPDGSNFTLKIRSTKLEDSAMYFCASVPGGQGRSYTFGSGTRLTVV.

V usage is TRBV30 and J usage is TRBJ2-6, with TRBD1 matching over 7 bases. This CDR3 has 17 amino acids. In germline, CDR1 is GTSNPN, CDR2 SVGIG (reference sequence). With V trimmed by 2 bases and J by 0 bases, 7 bases remained unmatched. Here the CDR3 reads CAWSLDRTNSGANVLTF. CDR3 DNA: TGTGCCTGGAGTTTGGACAGGACCAACTCTGGGGCCAACGTCCTGACTTTC. Looking up the rest from reference TRBV30 and TRBJ2-6 gives the full variable domain: SQTIHQWPATLVQPVGSPLSLECTVEGTSNPNLYWYRQAAGRGLQLLFYSVGIGQISSEVPQNLSASRPQDRQFILSSKKLLLSDSGFYLCAWSLDRTNSGANVLTFGAGSRLTVL.

V gene TRBV11-3 combines with J gene TRBJ1-2, with 7 bases aligning to TRBD1. There are 17 residues in the CDR3. Per germline, CDR1 SGHNT and CDR2 YENEEA. The V gene end was trimmed by 5 bases and the J gene end by 0 bases; junction bases not matched to a gene: 12. CDR3 bases: TGTGCCAGCAGCCCTGCCGGGACAGAGACCGCTAACTATGGCTACACCTTC. Translated: CASSPAGTETANYGYTF.

The chain recombines TRBV29-1 with TRBJ1-2; D is possibly TRBD1 (6 bases). V shed 1 base and J shed 1 base, with 25 bases lying between them. Germline V CDR1 and CDR2: SQVTM, ANQGSEA. This CDR3 region has 19 residues. The CDR3 region has the DNA TGCAGCGTTGAAGGGGGGGCGGAAGTCTTGGGATCCTTTAACTATGGCTACACCTTC. Protein sequence: CSVEGGAEVLGSFNYGYTF.

This chain joins TRBV7-2 and TRBJ1-2; D may be TRBD1 (5 bases). Germline V gene sequence: CDR1 SGHTA, CDR2 FQGNSA. The CDR3 length is 12 residues. The V end was cut by 6 bases, the J end by 8 bases, with 13 bases between. The CDR3 DNA sequence: TGTGCCAGCAGTCCAGGGTGGGGGGGCTACACCTTC. Amino acids: CASSPGWGGYTF.

The V gene is TRBV12-5, the J gene TRBJ2-5; a weak D match, TRBD1 (6 bases). This CDR3 region has 14 residues. Germline-derived CDR1 and CDR2 are LGHNT and FRNRAP. The V end was cut by 5 bases, the J end by 2 bases, with 12 bases between. As DNA, the CDR3 is TGTGCTAGTGGTCACGGACAGACACAAGAGACCCAGTACTTC. This translates into CASGHGQTQETQYF.

The V gene is TRBV7-8, the J gene TRBJ2-6, with 8 bases identical to TRBD2. V dropped 0 bases and J dropped 4; count of bases not matched to a gene: 8. This CDR3 comprises 18 residues. CDR1 and CDR2 (germline): SGHVS, FQNEAQ. CDR3: CASSLALRGRTGANVLTF. The DNA for the CDR3 is TGTGCCAGCAGCTTAGCGTTACGCGGGAGGACCGGGGCCAACGTCCTGACTTTC. The full variable domain, with the rest looked up from reference TRBV7-8 and TRBJ2-6, is GAGVSQSPRYKVAKRGQDVALRCDPISGHVSLFWYQQALGQGPEFLTYFQNEAQLDKSGLPSDRFFAERPEGSVSTLKIQRTQQEDSAVYLCASSLALRGRTGANVLTFGAGSRLTVL.

V usage is TRBV12-3 or TRBV12-4 and J usage is TRBJ2-7, with D perhaps TRBD1 (7 bases). This CDR3 is 15 amino acids long. With 5 bases removed from V and 2 bases from J, the gap between germline ends came to 16 bases. The DNA for the CDR3 is TGTGCCAGCAGTCGAGGGGCAGGGGGGCCCTACGAGCAGTACTTC. Protein product: CASSRGAGGPYEQYF.

This clonotype was seen once. The chain couples TRBV7-3 to TRBJ1-6; D ambiguous. There are 14 residues in the CDR3. Germline loops: CDR1 SGHTA, CDR2 FQGTGA. V was shortened by 3 bases and J by 10 bases, with 13 bases between the two germline ends. DNA for the CDR3: TGTGCCAGCAGCTTCCGAGGTGATGAATCACCCCTCCACTTT. It codes for CASSFRGDESPLHF.

This clonotype occurred a few times. This chain joins TRBV19 and TRBJ1-5; D ambiguous. V was clipped by 3 bases and J by 3 bases, with 9 bases between them. The CDR3 length is 14 residues. Per germline, CDR1 LNHDA and CDR2 SQIVND (reference sequence). The CDR3 nucleotides read TGTGCCAGTAGTATCCCCGGCCCCAATCAGCCCCAGCATTTT. Translated: CASSIPGPNQPQHF. The full variable domain, in which reference TRBV19 and TRBJ1-5 provide the parts outside the CDR3, is DGGITQSPKYLFRKEGQNVTLSCEQNLNHDAMYWYRQDPGQGLRLIYYSQIVNDFQKGDIAEGYSVSREKKESFPLTVTSAQKNPTAFYLCASSIPGPNQPQHFGDGTRLSIL.

The chain combines TRBV12-3 or TRBV12-4 with TRBJ1-5, with D tentatively TRBD1 (5 bases). The CDR3 has 15 residues. V lost 4 bases and J lost 0, with 10 bases in between. The CDR3 sequence is CASSSYGGSNQPQHF. The CDR3 coding sequence is TGTGCCAGCAGTTCCTATGGGGGTAGCAATCAGCCCCAGCATTTT.

Note on this clonotype: This likely comes from a read error, as the CDR3 has no conserved phenylalanine or tryptophan at its end. No DNA is shown, since the ends of the CDR3 on it are uncertain; the CDR3 is the one TCRdb lists. The V call is TRBV3-1, the J call TRBJ2-1; the table's D gene call, TRBD2, was not cross checked with the DNA. Germline V gives CDR1 LGHDT, CDR2 YNNKEL (reference sequence). The CDR3 is 11 residues long, ends included. CDR3 loop: CASSQGGELLL.

CDR3 sequence reads: CACGGNYGYTF. The DNA for the CDR3 is TGTGCCTGCGGAGGGAACTATGGCTACACCTTC. The chain joins TRBV30 to TRBJ1-2; D is uncertain. Per the germline V gene, CDR1 is GTSNPN and CDR2 is SVGIG (reference sequence). CDR3 size: 11 residues. Trimming took 6 bases from V and 2 from J, leaving 7 bases between them.

V gene TRBV4-3 combines with J gene TRBJ2-3; tentative D call: TRBD2 (6 bases). V was trimmed by 3 bases and J by 4 bases, leaving 14 bases between them. CDR1 is LGHNA and CDR2 is YSLEER in the germline V gene. The CDR3 is 15 residues long. CDR3: CASSQGRGGPDTQYF. In nucleotides, the CDR3 is TGCGCCAGCAGCCAGGGAAGGGGAGGACCAGATACGCAGTATTTT.

V is TRBV15 and J is TRBJ2-2, with D unclear. Trimming removed 1 base from V and 3 bases from J, with 9 bases in between. Germline values: CDR1 LNHNV, CDR2 YYDKDF (reference sequence). The CDR3 contains 15 residues. In DNA, the CDR3 is TGTGCCACCAGCAGAGCCGTGAGCTACACCGGGGAGCTGTTTTTT. Translated: CATSRAVSYTGELFF.

The V call is TRBV25-1, the J call TRBJ2-6; possible D gene TRBD1, 5 bases. V was clipped by 4 bases and J by 4 bases, with 11 bases between them. The CDR3 contains 15 residues. Germline assignment: CDR1 MGHDK and CDR2 SYGVNS. DNA for the CDR3: TGTGCCAGCAGTGGCCGCAGGGTGGGGGCCAACGTCCTGACTTTC. It codes for CASSGRRVGANVLTF.

V and J are TRBV6-6 and TRBJ2-3, with D perhaps matching TRBD2 (6 bases). The germline V gene has CDR1 MNHNY and CDR2 SVGAGI (reference sequence). CDR3 length: 13 residues. Trimming left V 9 bases short and J 2 bases short, with 12 bases between. This CDR3 reads CASSGAITDTQYF. CDR3 nucleotides: TGTGCCAGTAGCGGAGCGATCACAGATACGCAGTATTTT.

CDR3 sequence: CASSQASTVGTQYF. The CDR3 nucleotides read TGTGCCAGCAGCCAAGCGTCGACAGTGGGGACCCAGTACTTC. The gene calls are TRBV14 and TRBJ2-5; D is possibly TRBD1 (5 bases). CDR1 is SGHDN, CDR2 FVKESK, per germline. This CDR3 is 14 amino acids long. Between the trimmed V and J ends, which lost 1 base and 7 bases, there was a span of 13 bases. Based on the CDR3 plus reference TRBV14 and TRBJ2-5, the full variable domain is EAGVTQFPSHSVIEKGQTVTLRCDPISGHDNLYWYRRVMGKEIKFLLHFVKESKQDESGMPNNRFLAERTGGTYSTLKVQPAELEDSGVYFCASSQASTVGTQYFGPGTRLLVL.

The chain employs TRBV7-6 and TRBJ2-3; TRBD2 aligns across 9 bases. CDR1 is SGHVS, CDR2 FNYEAQ, per germline. The CDR3 consists of 17 residues. V lost 4 bases and J lost 0; bases outside the gene matches: 8. The CDR3 DNA follows: TGTGCCAGCAGCTACCCGCTGGCGGGAGGGAGCACAGATACGCAGTATTTT. Translation: CASSYPLAGGSTDTQYF.

This chain uses TRBV9 with TRBJ1-2; no firm D call. The length of the CDR3 is 18 residues. Germline loops: CDR1 SGDLS, CDR2 YYNGEE. Trimming cost V 0 bases and J 4 bases, with 22 bases left between them. CDR3 bases: TGTGCCAGCAGCGTAGGGGCCACGGGTACGGGGAGAAGCTATGGCTACACCTTC. Its translation is CASSVGATGTGRSYGYTF.

The CDR3: CAWSATADGYTF. CDR3 coding DNA: TGTGCCTGGAGTGCAACTGCAGATGGCTACACCTTC. The chain is built from TRBV30 and TRBJ1-2; D is undetermined. Germline V CDR1 and CDR2: GTSNPN, SVGIG (reference sequence). The germline V and J ends were trimmed by 1 base and 6 bases, with 9 bases remaining between them. The CDR3 contains 12 residues. Looking up the rest from reference TRBV30 and TRBJ1-2 gives the full variable domain: SQTIHQWPATLVQPVGSPLSLECTVEGTSNPNLYWYRQAAGRGLQLLFYSVGIGQISSEVPQNLSASRPQDRQFILSSKKLLLSDSGFYLCAWSATADGYTFGSGTRLTVV.

DNA for the CDR3: TGTGCCAGCAGGAGGGAACACACAGATACGCAGTATTTT. This sequence encodes CASRREHTDTQYF. The chain carries TRBV12-3 or TRBV12-4 and TRBJ2-3, with a tentative D call TRBD2 (5 bases). CDR3 size: 13 residues. Trimming took 6 bases from V and 2 from J, leaving 9 bases between them.

J is TRBJ1-1 and V is TRBV6-2 or TRBV6-3; TRBD1 matches 7 bases. Trimming at V came to 2 bases and at J to 1 base, leaving 1 base not matched to a gene. The CDR3 is 14 amino acids. Germline V gives CDR1 MNHEY, CDR2 SVGEGT. CDR3 nucleotides: TGTGCCAGCAGTTACAGGGGGCGGAACACTGAAGCTTTCTTT. It encodes CASSYRGRNTEAFF.

The chain uses TRBV7-2 and TRBJ2-2; 8 bases fit TRBD1. Trimming took 5 bases from V and 4 from J; bases not matched to a gene: 3. The CDR3 totals 14 residues. Germline V gene data show CDR1 as SGHTA and CDR2 as FQGNSA. In DNA, the CDR3 is TGTGCCAGCAGCGCGGACAGGGTCACCGGGGAGCTGTTTTTT. Translation: CASSADRVTGELFF.

This clonotype was seen a handful of times. The chain couples TRBV6-2 or TRBV6-3 to TRBJ2-7; D gene uncertain. Trimming took off 8 bases at V and 7 bases at J, with 12 bases between the two ends. The CDR3 loop spans 11 amino acids. Looked up from germline, CDR1 is MNHEY and CDR2 is SVGEGT. The CDR3 here is CASSRLREQYF. CDR3 nucleotides: TGTGCCAGCTCTCGCCTACGAGAGCAGTACTTC.

The V call is TRBV20-1, the J call TRBJ2-5, with 11 bases that match TRBD2. The CDR3 spans 16 residues. The germline CDR1 and CDR2 sequences are DFQATT and SNEGSKA (reference sequence). The V segment lost 2 bases and the J segment 2 bases; nucleotides outside the gene matches: 7. CDR3 in amino acids: CSARPLRLAGQETQYF. CDR3 DNA: TGCAGTGCTAGACCGCTTAGACTAGCGGGGCAAGAGACCCAGTACTTC.